The rows below give T cell receptor beta chains drawn from one sample of a study of T cells in Graves' hyperthyroidism and ophthalmopathy. Each CDR3 protein is one row after TCRdb ran MiXCR on the multiplex PCR reads. The profile covers fewer than 900,000 distinct CDR3 sequences, with about 17% appearing a single time and around 8.1% taken by the ten largest. The sequencing sample was made of blood. These receptors all stem from a man aged 18 to 30 with Graves' hyperthyroidism. The CDR3 runs from the conserved cysteine through the conserved F or W. The order of the fields is D gene, CDR3 length, V gene, J gene, CDR3 protein. The D gene is left open where the match is weak.

d_gene: .; len: 15; v_gene: TRBV2; j_gene: TRBJ2-3; CDR3aa: CASSEGTASTDTQYF
d_gene: .; len: 16; v_gene: TRBV7-8; j_gene: TRBJ2-1; CDR3aa: CASSGTQWRVSNEQFF
d_gene: .; len: 13; v_gene: TRBV27; j_gene: TRBJ2-7; CDR3aa: CASSPLTRYEQYF
d_gene: TRBD2; len: 18; v_gene: TRBV18; j_gene: TRBJ2-3; CDR3aa: CASSLGLAGAGNTDTQYF
d_gene: TRBD2; len: 15; v_gene: TRBV19; j_gene: TRBJ2-3; CDR3aa: CASMDSGRGFDTQYF
d_gene: .; len: 13; v_gene: TRBV7-9; j_gene: TRBJ2-5; CDR3aa: CASSRSPQETQYF
d_gene: .; len: 18; v_gene: TRBV11-1; j_gene: TRBJ2-2; CDR3aa: CASSLGWLRGPNTGELFF
d_gene: TRBD1; len: 15; v_gene: TRBV28; j_gene: TRBJ2-2; CDR3aa: CASRSGGQGSGELFF
d_gene: .; len: 15; v_gene: TRBV19; j_gene: TRBJ2-7; CDR3aa: CASSIGVGEFNEQYF
d_gene: TRBD2; len: 14; v_gene: TRBV7-9; j_gene: TRBJ2-3; CDR3aa: CASSLAVSGDTQYF
d_gene: .; len: 14; v_gene: TRBV7-2; j_gene: TRBJ1-6; CDR3aa: CASSPRQANSPLHF
d_gene: .; len: 12; v_gene: TRBV20-1; j_gene: TRBJ2-5; CDR3aa: CSARLRSETQYF
d_gene: TRBD1; len: 15; v_gene: TRBV11-2; j_gene: TRBJ2-1; CDR3aa: CASSAVRGRVNEQFF
d_gene: TRBD1; len: 15; v_gene: TRBV5-1; j_gene: TRBJ2-1; CDR3aa: CASSLTDRVYNEQFF
d_gene: TRBD1; len: 15; v_gene: TRBV9; j_gene: TRBJ1-2; CDR3aa: CASSVETGGGYGYTF
d_gene: TRBD1; len: 14; v_gene: TRBV19; j_gene: TRBJ2-2; CDR3aa: CASGDSRATGELFF
d_gene: .; len: 16; v_gene: TRBV6-5; j_gene: TRBJ2-7; CDR3aa: CASSYSGGSWPYEQYF
d_gene: .; len: 15; v_gene: TRBV6-1; j_gene: TRBJ2-1; CDR3aa: CAYTTGRPRDYEQFF
d_gene: TRBD2; len: 14; v_gene: TRBV29-1; j_gene: TRBJ2-1; CDR3aa: CSVASSGTYNEQFF
d_gene: .; len: 16; v_gene: TRBV4-3; j_gene: TRBJ1-3; CDR3aa: CASSQERQGSGNTIYF